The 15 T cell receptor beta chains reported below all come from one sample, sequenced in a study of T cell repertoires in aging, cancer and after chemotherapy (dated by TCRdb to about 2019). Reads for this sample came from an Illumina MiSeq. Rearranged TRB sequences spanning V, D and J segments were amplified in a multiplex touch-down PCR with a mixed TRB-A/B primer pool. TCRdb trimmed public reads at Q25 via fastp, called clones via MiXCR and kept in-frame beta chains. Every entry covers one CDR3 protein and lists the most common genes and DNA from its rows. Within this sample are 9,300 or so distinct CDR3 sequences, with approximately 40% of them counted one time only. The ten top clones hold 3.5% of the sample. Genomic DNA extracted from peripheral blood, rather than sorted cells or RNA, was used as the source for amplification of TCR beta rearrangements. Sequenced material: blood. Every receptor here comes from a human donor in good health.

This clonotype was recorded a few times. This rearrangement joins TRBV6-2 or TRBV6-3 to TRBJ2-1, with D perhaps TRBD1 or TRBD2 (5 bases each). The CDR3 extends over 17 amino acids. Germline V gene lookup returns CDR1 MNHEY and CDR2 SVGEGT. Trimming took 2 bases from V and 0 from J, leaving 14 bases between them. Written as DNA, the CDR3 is TGTGCCAGCAGTTACGATTCAGGGACGAGCTCCTACAATGAGCAGTTCTTC. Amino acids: CASSYDSGTSSYNEQFF.

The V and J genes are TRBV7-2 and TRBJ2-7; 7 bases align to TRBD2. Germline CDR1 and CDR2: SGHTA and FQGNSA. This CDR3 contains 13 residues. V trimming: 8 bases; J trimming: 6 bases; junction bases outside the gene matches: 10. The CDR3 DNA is TGTGCCAGCCTCTTAGCGGGTCATTCCGAGCAGTACTTC. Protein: CASLLAGHSEQYF.

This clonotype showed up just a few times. The CDR3: CASSPPGLSSYEQYF. The CDR3, as DNA: TGTGCCAGCTCACCCCCGGGGCTTAGCTCCTACGAGCAGTACTTC. The V gene is TRBV18, the J gene TRBJ2-7; D is perhaps TRBD1 or TRBD2 (5 bases each). This CDR3 comprises 15 residues. The V gene lost 3 bases and the J gene lost 0 bases, with 12 bases spanning the gap. The germline V gene encodes CDR1 KGHSH and CDR2 LQKENI.

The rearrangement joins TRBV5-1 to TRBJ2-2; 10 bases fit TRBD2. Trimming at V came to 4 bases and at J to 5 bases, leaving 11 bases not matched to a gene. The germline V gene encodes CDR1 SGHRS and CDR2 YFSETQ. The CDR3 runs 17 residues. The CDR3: CASSPRTSGGGTGELFF. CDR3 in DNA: TGCGCCAGCAGCCCGCGGACTAGCGGAGGGGGTACCGGGGAGCTGTTTTTT. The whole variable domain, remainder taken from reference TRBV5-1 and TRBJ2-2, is KAGVTQTPRYLIKTRGQQVTLSCSPISGHRSVSWYQQTPGQGLQFLFEYFSETQRNKGNFPGRFSGRQFSNSRSEMNVSTLELGDSALYLCASSPRTSGGGTGELFFGEGSRLTVL.

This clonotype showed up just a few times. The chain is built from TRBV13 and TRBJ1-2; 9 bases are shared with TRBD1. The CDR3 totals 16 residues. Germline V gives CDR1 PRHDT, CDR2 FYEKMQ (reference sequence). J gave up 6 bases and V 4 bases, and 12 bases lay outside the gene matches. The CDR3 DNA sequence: TGTGCCAGCAGCTCCAGTCCCGGGACAGGGCGGCATGGCTACACCTTC. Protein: CASSSSPGTGRHGYTF.

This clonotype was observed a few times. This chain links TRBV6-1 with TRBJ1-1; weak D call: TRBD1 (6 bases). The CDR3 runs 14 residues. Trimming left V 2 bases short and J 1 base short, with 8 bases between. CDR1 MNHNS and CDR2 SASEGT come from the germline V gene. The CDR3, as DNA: TGTGCCAGCAGTGAAACAGGGTGGAACACTGAAGCTTTCTTT. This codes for CASSETGWNTEAFF.

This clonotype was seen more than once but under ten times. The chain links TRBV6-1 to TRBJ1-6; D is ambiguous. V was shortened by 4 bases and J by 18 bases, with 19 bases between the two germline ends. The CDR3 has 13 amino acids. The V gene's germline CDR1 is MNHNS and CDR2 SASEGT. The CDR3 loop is CASSAESIGLGHF. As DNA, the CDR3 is TGTGCCAGCAGTGCGGAGTCGATAGGCCTCGGCCACTTT.

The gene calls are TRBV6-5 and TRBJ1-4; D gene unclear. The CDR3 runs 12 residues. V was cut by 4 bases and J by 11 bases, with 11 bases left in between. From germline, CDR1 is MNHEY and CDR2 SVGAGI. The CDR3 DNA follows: TGTGCCAGCAGTTCTCGGTTGAGGAAACTGTTTTTT. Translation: CASSSRLRKLFF.

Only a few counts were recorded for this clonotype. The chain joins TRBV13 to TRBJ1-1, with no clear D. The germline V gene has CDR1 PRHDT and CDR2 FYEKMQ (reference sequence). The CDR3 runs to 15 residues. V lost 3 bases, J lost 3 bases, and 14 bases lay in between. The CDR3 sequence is CASSLGPGRHTEAFF. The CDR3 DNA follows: TGTGCCAGCAGCTTGGGCCCAGGCCGTCACACTGAAGCTTTCTTT.

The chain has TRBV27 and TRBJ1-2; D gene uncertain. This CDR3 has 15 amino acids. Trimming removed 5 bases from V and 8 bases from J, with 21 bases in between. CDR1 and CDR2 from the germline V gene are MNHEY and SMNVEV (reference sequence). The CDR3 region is CASSAGGTAPRGYTF. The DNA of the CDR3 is TGTGCCAGCAGTGCCGGTGGCACGGCTCCGCGCGGCTACACCTTC.

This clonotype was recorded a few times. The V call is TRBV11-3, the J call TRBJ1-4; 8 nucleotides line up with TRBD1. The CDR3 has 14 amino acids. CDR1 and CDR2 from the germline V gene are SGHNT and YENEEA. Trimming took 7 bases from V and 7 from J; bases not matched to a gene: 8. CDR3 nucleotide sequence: TGTGCCAGCAACACAGGACAGGGAAGTGAAAAACTGTTTTTT. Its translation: CASNTGQGSEKLFF.

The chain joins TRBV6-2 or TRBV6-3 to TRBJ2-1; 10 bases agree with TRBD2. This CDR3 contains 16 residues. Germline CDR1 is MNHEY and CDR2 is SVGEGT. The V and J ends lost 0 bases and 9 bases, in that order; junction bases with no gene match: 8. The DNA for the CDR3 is TGTGCCAGCAGTTACTCGGCCCCTGGACTAGCGGTTGAGCAGTTCTTC. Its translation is CASSYSAPGLAVEQFF.

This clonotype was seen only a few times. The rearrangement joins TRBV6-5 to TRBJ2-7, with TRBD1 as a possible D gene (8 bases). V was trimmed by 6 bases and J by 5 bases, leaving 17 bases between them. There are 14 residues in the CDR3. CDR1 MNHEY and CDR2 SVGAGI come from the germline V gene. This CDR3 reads CASRTQGGTNEQYF. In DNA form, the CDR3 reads TGTGCCAGCAGGACACAGGGGGGGACAAACGAGCAGTACTTC.

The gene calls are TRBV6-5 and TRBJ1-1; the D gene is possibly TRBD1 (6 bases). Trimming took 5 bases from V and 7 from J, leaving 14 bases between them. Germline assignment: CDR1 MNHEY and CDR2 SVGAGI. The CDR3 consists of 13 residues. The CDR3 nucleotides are TGTGCCAGCAGTCTGGACAGATCCTTTGAAGCTTTCTTT. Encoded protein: CASSLDRSFEAFF.

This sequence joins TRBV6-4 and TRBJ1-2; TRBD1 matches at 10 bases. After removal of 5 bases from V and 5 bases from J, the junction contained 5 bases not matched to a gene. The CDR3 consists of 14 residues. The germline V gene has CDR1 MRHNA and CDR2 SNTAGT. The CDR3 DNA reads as TGTGCCAGCAGTAGCCCGGGACAGGGGTATGGCTACACCTTC. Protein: CASSSPGQGYGYTF.